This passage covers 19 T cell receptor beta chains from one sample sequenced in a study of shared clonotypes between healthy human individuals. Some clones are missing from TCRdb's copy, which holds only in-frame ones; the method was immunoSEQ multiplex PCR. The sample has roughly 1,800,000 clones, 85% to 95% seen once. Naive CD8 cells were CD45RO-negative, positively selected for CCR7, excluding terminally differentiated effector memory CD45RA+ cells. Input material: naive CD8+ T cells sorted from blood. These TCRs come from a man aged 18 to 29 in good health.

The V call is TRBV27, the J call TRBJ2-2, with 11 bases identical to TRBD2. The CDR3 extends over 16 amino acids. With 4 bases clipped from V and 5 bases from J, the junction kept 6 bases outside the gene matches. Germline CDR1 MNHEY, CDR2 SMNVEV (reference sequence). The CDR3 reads CASSSRLAGPTGELFF. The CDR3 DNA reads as TGTGCCAGCAGTTCCCGACTAGCGGGACCGACCGGGGAGCTGTTTTTT.

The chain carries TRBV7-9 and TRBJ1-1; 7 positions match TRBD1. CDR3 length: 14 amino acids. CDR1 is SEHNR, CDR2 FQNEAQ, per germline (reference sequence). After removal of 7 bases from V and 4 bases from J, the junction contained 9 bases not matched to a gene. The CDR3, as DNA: TGTGCCAGCAACCAGGGGGGAGGGTCCACTGAAGCTTTCTTT. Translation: CASNQGGGSTEAFF.

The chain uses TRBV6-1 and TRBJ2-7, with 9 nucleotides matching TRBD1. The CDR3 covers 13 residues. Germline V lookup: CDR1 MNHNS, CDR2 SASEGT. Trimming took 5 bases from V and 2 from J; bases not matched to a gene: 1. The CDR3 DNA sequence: TGTGCCAGCAGTAGGGACAGGGCCTACGAGCAGTACTTC. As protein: CASSRDRAYEQYF.

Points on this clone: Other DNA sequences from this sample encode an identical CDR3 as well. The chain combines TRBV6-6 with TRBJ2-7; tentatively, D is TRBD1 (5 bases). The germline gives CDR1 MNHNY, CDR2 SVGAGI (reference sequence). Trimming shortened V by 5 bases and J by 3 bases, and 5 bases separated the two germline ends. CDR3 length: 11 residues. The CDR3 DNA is TGTGCCAGCAGTGACAGCTACGAGCAGTACTTC. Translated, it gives CASSDSYEQYF.

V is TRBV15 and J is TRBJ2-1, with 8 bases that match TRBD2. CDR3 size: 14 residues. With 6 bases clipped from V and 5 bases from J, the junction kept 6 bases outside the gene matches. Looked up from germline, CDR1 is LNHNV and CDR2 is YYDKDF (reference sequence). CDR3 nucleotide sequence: TGTGCCACCAGGGGGGGACTAGGGGACAATGAGCAGTTCTTC. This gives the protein CATRGGLGDNEQFF.

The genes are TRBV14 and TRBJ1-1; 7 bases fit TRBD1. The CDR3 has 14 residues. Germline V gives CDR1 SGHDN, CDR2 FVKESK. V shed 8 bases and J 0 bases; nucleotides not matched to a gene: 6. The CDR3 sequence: CASGRTGLNTEAFF. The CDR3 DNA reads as TGTGCCAGCGGGCGGACAGGCTTGAACACTGAAGCTTTCTTT.

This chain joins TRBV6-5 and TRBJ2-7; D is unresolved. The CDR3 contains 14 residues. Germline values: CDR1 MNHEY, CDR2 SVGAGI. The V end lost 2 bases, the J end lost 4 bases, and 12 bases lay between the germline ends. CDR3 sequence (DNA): TGTGCCAGCAGTTACACCGGGCTTGGTTACGAGCAGTACTTC. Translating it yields CASSYTGLGYEQYF.

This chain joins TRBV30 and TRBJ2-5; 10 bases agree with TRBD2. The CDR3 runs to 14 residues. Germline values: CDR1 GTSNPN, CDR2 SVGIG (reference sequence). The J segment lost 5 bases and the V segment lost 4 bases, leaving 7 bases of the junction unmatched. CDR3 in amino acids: CAWNHGLADETQYF. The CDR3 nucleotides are TGTGCCTGGAATCACGGACTAGCGGATGAGACCCAGTACTTC.

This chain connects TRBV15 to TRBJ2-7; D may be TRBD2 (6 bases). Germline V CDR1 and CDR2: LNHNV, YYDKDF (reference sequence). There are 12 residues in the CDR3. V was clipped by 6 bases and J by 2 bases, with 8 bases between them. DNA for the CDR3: TGTGCCACCAGTAGCGGTACCTACGAGCAGTACTTC. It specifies CATSSGTYEQYF.

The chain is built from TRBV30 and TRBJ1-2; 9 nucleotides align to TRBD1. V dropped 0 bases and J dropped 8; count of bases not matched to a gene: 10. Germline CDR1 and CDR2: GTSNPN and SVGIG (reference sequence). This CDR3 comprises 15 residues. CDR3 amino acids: CAWSVGQGKLRGYTF. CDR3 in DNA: TGTGCCTGGAGTGTGGGACAGGGTAAACTCCGGGGCTACACCTTC.

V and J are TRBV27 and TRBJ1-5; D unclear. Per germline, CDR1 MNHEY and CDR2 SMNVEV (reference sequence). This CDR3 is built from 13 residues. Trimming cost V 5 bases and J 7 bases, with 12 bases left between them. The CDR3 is CASSPMGGQPQHF. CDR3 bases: TGTGCCAGCAGTCCCATGGGTGGCCAGCCCCAGCATTTT.

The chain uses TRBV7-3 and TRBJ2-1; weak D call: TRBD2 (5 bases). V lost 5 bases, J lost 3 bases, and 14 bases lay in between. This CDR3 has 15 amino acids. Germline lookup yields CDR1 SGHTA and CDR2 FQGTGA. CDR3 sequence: CASSPTLGGYNEQFF. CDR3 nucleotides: TGTGCCAGCAGCCCGACCCTAGGAGGCTACAATGAGCAGTTCTTC.

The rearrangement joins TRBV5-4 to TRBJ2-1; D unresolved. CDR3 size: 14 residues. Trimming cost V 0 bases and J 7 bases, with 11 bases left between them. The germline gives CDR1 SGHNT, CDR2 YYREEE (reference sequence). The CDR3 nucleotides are TGTGCCAGCAGCTTGGGTGAAGCGAAGAATGAGCAGTTCTTC. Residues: CASSLGEAKNEQFF.

The CDR3 DNA follows: TGCGCCAGCAGCTCCGGACAGGGGGCCTTTACTGAAGCTTTCTTT. Translation: CASSSGQGAFTEAFF. This chain connects TRBV5-1 to TRBJ1-1, with 11 positions matching TRBD1. V trimming: 3 bases; J trimming: 5 bases; junction bases outside the gene matches: 6. The CDR3 consists of 15 residues. Per germline, CDR1 SGHRS and CDR2 YFSETQ.

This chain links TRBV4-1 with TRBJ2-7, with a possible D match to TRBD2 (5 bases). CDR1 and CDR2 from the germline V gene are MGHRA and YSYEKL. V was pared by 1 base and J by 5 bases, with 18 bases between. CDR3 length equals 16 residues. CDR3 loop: CASSQGVSGNLDEQYF. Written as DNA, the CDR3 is TGCGCCAGCAGCCAAGGAGTATCGGGGAACTTGGACGAGCAGTACTTC.

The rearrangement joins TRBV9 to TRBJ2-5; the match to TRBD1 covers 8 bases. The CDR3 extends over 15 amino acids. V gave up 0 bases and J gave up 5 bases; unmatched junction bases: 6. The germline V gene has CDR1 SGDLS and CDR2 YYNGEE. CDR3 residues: CASSVAATGAETQYF. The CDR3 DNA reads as TGTGCCAGCAGCGTAGCGGCGACAGGGGCCGAGACCCAGTACTTC.

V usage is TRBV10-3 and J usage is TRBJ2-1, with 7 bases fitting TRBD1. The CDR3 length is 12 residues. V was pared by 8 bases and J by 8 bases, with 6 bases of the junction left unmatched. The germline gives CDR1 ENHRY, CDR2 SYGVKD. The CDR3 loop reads CAIATGRDEQFF. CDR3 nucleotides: TGTGCCATCGCGACAGGGAGAGATGAGCAGTTCTTC.

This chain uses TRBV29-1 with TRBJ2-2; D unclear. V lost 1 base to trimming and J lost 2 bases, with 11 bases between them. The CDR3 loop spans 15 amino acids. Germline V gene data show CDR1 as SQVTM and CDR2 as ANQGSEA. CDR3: CSVEGADLNTGELFF. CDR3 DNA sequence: TGCAGCGTTGAAGGGGCAGACCTCAACACCGGGGAGCTGTTTTTT.

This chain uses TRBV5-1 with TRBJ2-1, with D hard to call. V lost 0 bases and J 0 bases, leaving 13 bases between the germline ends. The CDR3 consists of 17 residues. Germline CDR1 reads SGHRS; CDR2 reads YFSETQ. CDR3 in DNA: TGCGCCAGCAGCTTGGCCAGTTCGTTAAGCTCCTACAATGAGCAGTTCTTC. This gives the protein CASSLASSLSSYNEQFF.